This TCR beta chain comes out of a study of T cells in Graves' hyperthyroidism and ophthalmopathy. Findings and caveats of the study: Median prediction lead before ophthalmopathy onset was 6.5 to 7 months with the model.

Note on this clonotype: Its antigen is currently unknown.

TCR beta CDR3 regions were amplified from RNA transcripts. During a first-round RT-PCR of the TCR CDR3, the HTBI primer set was used. TCRdb re-called the multiplex PCR reads with MiXCR, one entry per CDR3 protein. Of about 640,000 distinct CDR3 sequences listed, about 20% are singletons. Germline CDR1 SGHAT, CDR2 FQNNGV. Trimming removed 3 bases from V and 2 bases from J; junction bases left unmatched: 5. The CDR3 is 15 amino acids. Sequencing was done on a sample of blood. The chain employs TRBV11-2 and TRBJ2-7; 9 bases map to TRBD2. The sequence was collected from a man between 25 and 39 years old with Graves' ophthalmopathy. CDR3 sequence: CASSFRAGGPYEQYF. The CDR3 nucleotides read TGTGCCAGCAGCTTCAGGGCGGGAGGGCCCTACGAGCAGTACTTC.